The clone carrying this T cell receptor beta chain was recorded once. The antigen is unknown. The source of the sample is a study of OX40 agonist ivuxolimab in advanced cancers. Broader study findings: Specificity for antigen went undetermined in the expanded peripheral T cells.

Repertoires were generated with immunoSEQ multiplex PCR, while TCRdb's copy carries only in-frame clones and drops some. The sample holds tens of thousands of clones, around 80% seen once. Losses at the gene ends were 2 bases for V and 3 bases for J; bases not matched to a gene: 7. The germline gives CDR1 GTSNPN, CDR2 SVGIG (reference sequence). This CDR3 contains 14 residues. This clonotype was obtained from an adult with an advanced solid tumor such as melanoma, head and neck, liver or kidney cancer. V usage is TRBV30 and J usage is TRBJ2-7, with TRBD1 matching 7 bases. This material consisted of CD4+ or CD8+ T cells sorted from blood, taken in a trial of the OX40 agonist ivuxolimab. CDR3 sequence: CAWSKGATLYEQYV. In DNA form, the CDR3 reads TGTGCCTGGAGTAAGGGGGCTACACTCTACGAGCAGTACGTC.